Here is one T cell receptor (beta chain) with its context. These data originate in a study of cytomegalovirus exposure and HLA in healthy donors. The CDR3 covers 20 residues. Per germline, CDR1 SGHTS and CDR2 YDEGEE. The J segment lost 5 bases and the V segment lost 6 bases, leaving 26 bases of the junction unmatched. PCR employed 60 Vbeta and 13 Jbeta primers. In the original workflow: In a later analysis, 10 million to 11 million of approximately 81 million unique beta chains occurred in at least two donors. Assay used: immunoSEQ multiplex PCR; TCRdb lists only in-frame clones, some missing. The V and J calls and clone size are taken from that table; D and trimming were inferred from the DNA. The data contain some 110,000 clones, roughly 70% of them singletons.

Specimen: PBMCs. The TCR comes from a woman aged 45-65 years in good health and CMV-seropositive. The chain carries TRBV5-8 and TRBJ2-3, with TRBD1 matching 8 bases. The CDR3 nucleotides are TGTGCCAGCAACCCAGGGGGCAGGGGATGGCCTCCCACAAGGGGAGATACGCAGTATTTT. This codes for CASNPGGRGWPPTRGDTQYF.